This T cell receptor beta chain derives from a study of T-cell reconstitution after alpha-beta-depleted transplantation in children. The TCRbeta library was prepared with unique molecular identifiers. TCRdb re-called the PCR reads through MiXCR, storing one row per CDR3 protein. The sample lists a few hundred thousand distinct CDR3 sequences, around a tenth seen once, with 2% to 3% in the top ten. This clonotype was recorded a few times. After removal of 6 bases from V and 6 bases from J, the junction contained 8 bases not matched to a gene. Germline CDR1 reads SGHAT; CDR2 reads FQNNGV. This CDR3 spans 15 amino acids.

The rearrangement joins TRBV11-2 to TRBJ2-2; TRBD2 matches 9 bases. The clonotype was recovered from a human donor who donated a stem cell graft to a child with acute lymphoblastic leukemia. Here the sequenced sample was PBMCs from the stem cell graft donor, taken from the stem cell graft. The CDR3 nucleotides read TGTGCCAGCAGACTTGCGGGAGGGCGCGCCGGGGAGCTGTTTTTT. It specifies CASRLAGGRAGELFF.